This T cell receptor (beta chain) was identified in a study of cytomegalovirus exposure and HLA in healthy donors (dated by TCRdb to between 2016 and 2019). For the wider study: According to an earlier analysis of several hundred of the donors, 200 million or so T cells yielded some 110 million unique TCR beta sequences and less than 300 Gb of sequence data. The study combined high-throughput TCR immunosequencing, statistical association of individual TCRs with disease status, and machine learning to predict cytomegalovirus infection status. A later genetic analysis took genome-wide SNP genotypes for about 65% of the 666 donors and used that subset as a discovery cohort. About 320 gigabases of sequencing data and approximately 85 million unique TCR sequences were included in an early release covering several hundred HLA-typed donors. Using immunosequencing, the study profiled T cell repertoires from 666 subjects and related those repertoires to cytomegalovirus serostatus. The study was designed to test whether signatures of past pathogen exposure could be identified by cataloging public T cell receptors. Typing coverage varied by locus: 629-630 donors for A, B, C, DRB1 and DQB1; more than 500 for DQA1; more than 600 for DPA1; around 490 for DPB1. HLA typing included class I and class II loci at four-digit resolution. A separate validation cohort of approximately 120 different subjects was used in addition to the 666-subject first cohort. To decide whether each TCR beta V gene segment behaved as functional or pseudogenic, an earlier analysis of fewer than 750 of the donors relied on high-throughput TCR beta sequencing. Across approximately 400 genotyped donors of the cohort, an average of about 240,000 unique TCR beta nucleotide sequences per donor were sequenced, and roughly 20% of those sequences were non-productive. In the later analysis, no new phenotypic data were used to find candidate immune exposures; instead, reliance was placed on TCR beta sequences and their occurrence across donors. Of the roughly 400 genotyped donors, more than 75% were placed in the genetic ancestry cluster associated with self-reported Caucasian donors. Donor age, sex, ethnicity and CMV serostatus were compiled alongside the repertoire data. Every discovery cohort repertoire had been produced on one sequencing platform. Four to six DR-DQ haplotypes were handled as single units for association and clustering, since linkage in the cohort was strong. A later analysis re-analyzed previously published TCR beta repertoires from 660 or so donors and added high-resolution HLA genotyping to study TCR occurrence patterns. Overall results and qualifications from the work: In this cohort, only TCR beta chains were sequenced, and detectable features were limited by the absence of alpha or paired-chain data. The authors suggested that the approach could potentially be generalized to other disease states and immunological phenotypes. A later genetic analysis associated a missense DCLRE1C variant with V-gene and J-gene trimming of TCR beta chains, and an independent cohort replicated the association. Correlated functional status among segregating V segments might be attributable to linkage disequilibrium, but an unknown experimental factor could not be ruled out. Because HLA typing was unavailable for some donors at each locus, only the typed subset was used in association tests. A later genetic analysis reported fewer N-insertions in productive TCRs among donors in an Asian-associated ancestry cluster than the 666-donor mean. At a false discovery rate of 0.05, a later analysis linked 16,951 TCR beta sequences to specific HLA alleles. Because counts were too low, fewer than 20 rarely observed V segments, including chromosome 9 orphons, were excluded from the earlier analysis of about 500 of the donors. Some IMGT-functional V segments, including TRBV6-2 and TRBV6-3, could not be distinguished by the 87-base-pair reads and were therefore excluded. In a later analysis, most CMV-associated TCR beta chains were found to appear HLA-restricted, with HLA associations seemingly driven largely by CMV exposure. In a later analysis, several top co-occurrence clusters were reported to appear linked to parvovirus B19, influenza, CMV and Epstein-Barr virus. In the study, 150 to 200 TCR beta chains were listed as associated with cytomegalovirus. Broadly in line with IMGT annotations, most TCR beta V segments showed up in productive rearrangements about 87% or about 30% of the time in an earlier analysis of roughly 590 of the donors. In both the original and validation cohorts, the classifier was reported to diagnose cytomegalovirus status with high specificity and sensitivity. Most TCR sequences were observed very rarely across donors, whereas some public TCRs were present in many individuals. Presence/absence analyses assumed roughly uniform sequencing depth across donors, an assumption that may not hold. Assigning TCR associations to individual alleles was difficult when HLA alleles, especially DR and DQ, strongly co-occurred. CMV serostatus was the only immune exposure information available for the cohort. A cluster of highly shared sequence variants was judged likely to represent a technical artifact of the sequencing pipeline. In vitro tests confirmed that a few of the cytomegalovirus-associated TCR beta chains recognize cytomegalovirus antigens. In a later analysis, HLA-associated TCR beta chains showed more clonal expansion and lower generation probabilities than non-associated chains that were equally common. According to a later analysis, TCR association rates differed among HLA loci, with DRB1 alleles showing the most associated TCRs and HLA-C alleles showing the fewest. A further reported finding was that TCR beta sequences accurately predicted the HLA-A and HLA-B alleles for most subjects in the first cohort.

The cohort consisted of approximately 670 healthy bone marrow donors. All cohort members were sampled while nominally healthy, although unrecorded immune exposures were likely present. The donor tested CMV seropositive and was one of the 289 seropositive cohort members. Every donor gave a peripheral blood sample, and the peripheral blood mononuclear cells from that sample were used for TCR beta sequencing. The Qiagen DNeasy Blood Extraction Kit was used to extract genomic DNA from the blood cell samples. This clone was picked up one time. This receptor's antigen is unknown. Base qualities were left out, and no much larger clone turns up one base away. Libraries came from the immunoSEQ multiplex PCR assay. For the multiplex PCR, a mixture combining 60 forward primers for TCR Vbeta segments and 13 reverse primers for TCR Jbeta segments was used. A multiplex PCR assay on genomic DNA amplified the CDR3 region of rearranged TCR beta genes. On the Illumina HiSeq System, the amplified TCR beta libraries were sequenced as 87-base-pair reads. The authors' analysis ran thus. In a later analysis, tens of millions of unique TCR beta chains were counted across the 690 or so repertoires, and about 9.9 million of these chains were shared by at least two donors. Raw reads were error-corrected and collapsed into unique sequences by a nearest-neighbor algorithm in which closely related sequences were merged to remove PCR and sequencing errors. To assign V, D and J gene segments, CDR3 sequences were aligned to IMGT reference sequences. For a sequence to be retained, a match of at least six nucleotides was required to both a V gene segment and a J gene segment. A rearrangement was called productive if the CDR3 had no stop codons and remained in frame with V and J, and every other rearrangement was called non-productive. Following IMGT convention, CDR3 was defined as the stretch from the second conserved V-encoded cysteine up to the conserved J-encoded phenylalanine. In an earlier analysis of more than 550 of the donors, sequences lacking an unambiguous match to a single V gene segment were excluded. An earlier analysis of 550 to 650 of the donors classified V segments as functional when productive rearrangements were above 56.7% and as segregating when the standard deviation between donors was above 5%. A statistical classification framework was built to diagnose cytomegalovirus status from the catalog of TCR beta chain sequences. In a later analysis, TCR nucleotide sequences were compared against IMGT/GENE-DB human TR gene sequences so that V and J genes could be assigned. A later analysis assigned CDR3 sequences and most-parsimonious VDJ recombination scenarios with the TCRdist pipeline. A later analysis defined each TCR beta chain by its CDR3 amino acid sequence plus V-gene family, and excluded reads lacking a unique V-gene family. A later analysis removed roughly 590 highly shared, low-generation-probability nucleotide sequences to deal with suspected cross-contamination and a sequencing artifact. For each public chain, a later analysis derived a clonal expansion index from normalized ranks of inferred template counts within each repertoire. A later analysis computed generation probabilities with a VDJ recombination model fitted to out-of-frame rearrangements, and checked the results against IGoR. In a later analysis, TCR-TCR, TCR-HLA and TCR-CMV co-occurrence was scored with hypergeometric tests, and a repertoire-size bias correction was applied to TCR pairs. To estimate false discovery rates, a later analysis permuted the HLA or CMV assignments 20 times. In a later analysis, co-occurring TCRs were grouped using DBSCAN, and TCRdist sequence similarity was added for clustering within HLA-allele-positive subsets. Repertoires with fewer than 30,000 or more than 120,000 public chains were left out of co-occurrence clustering, as were four to six repertoires with anomalous nucleotide sharing. Entries here come from immuneACCESS through TCRdb and include only in-frame sequences with V and J called. Some clones fail to appear in such tables; in the studies checked, an unresolved V gene covers under half of the shortfall, and the cause of the remainder is unknown. V and J calls plus clone size are reproduced from that table; the DNA served to infer D and trimming. The sample has 120,000 to 150,000 clones on record, 70% to 80% of them singletons. 5% to 7.5% of the sample belongs to the ten largest clones.

According to the germline V gene (reference sequence), CDR1 reads GTSNPN and CDR2 reads SVGIG. From V the trimming removes 0 bases and from J it removes 1 base, while the gene matches leave 1 base of the junction unaccounted for. Measured from the cysteine to the phenylalanine, the CDR3 is 14 residues long. The read is trimmed to its CDR3 DNA, 42 bases read in frame from base 1. This sequence uses TRBV30 and TRBJ1-1; a stretch of 8 junction bases matches TRBD1. The sequence derives from a woman in her 40s in good health and CMV-seropositive. Material: PBMCs. CDR3 region: CAWSVGQGNTEAFF. The DNA sequence is as follows: TGTGCCTGGAGTGTCGGACAGGGGAACACTGAAGCTTTCTTT.